This TCR beta chain was sequenced in a study of cytomegalovirus exposure and HLA in healthy donors. Study background: Most genotyped donors, roughly 80% of roughly 400, had Caucasian-associated genetic ancestry.

This CDR3 has 15 amino acids. The V end lost 1 base, the J end lost 0 bases, and 9 bases lay between the germline ends. CDR1 is LGHNA, CDR2 YSLEER, per germline. PCR was performed using 60 Vbeta and 13 Jbeta primers. TCRdb's copy holds only in-frame clones and misses some; the assay was immunoSEQ multiplex PCR. The sample has 150,000 to 200,000 clones; about 85% are singletons. The table lists this clone with a few counts. The sample was PBMCs. V and J are TRBV4-3 and TRBJ1-1; D not resolved. The TCR comes from a woman in her fifties or sixties in good health and CMV-seronegative. In DNA form, the CDR3 reads TGCGCCAGCAGCCAAGTATCCCGGTTGAACACTGAAGCTTTCTTT. Its translation: CASSQVSRLNTEAFF.